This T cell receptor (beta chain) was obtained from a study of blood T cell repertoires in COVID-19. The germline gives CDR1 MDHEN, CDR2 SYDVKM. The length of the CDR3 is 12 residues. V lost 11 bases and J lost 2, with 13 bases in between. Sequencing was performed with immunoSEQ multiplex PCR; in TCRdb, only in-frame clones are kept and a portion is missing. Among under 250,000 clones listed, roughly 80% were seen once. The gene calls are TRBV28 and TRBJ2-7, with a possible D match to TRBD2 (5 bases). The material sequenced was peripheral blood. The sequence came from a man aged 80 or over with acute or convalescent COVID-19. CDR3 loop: CACYTAAYEQYF. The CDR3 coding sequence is TGTGCCTGCTACACAGCGGCCTACGAGCAGTACTTC.